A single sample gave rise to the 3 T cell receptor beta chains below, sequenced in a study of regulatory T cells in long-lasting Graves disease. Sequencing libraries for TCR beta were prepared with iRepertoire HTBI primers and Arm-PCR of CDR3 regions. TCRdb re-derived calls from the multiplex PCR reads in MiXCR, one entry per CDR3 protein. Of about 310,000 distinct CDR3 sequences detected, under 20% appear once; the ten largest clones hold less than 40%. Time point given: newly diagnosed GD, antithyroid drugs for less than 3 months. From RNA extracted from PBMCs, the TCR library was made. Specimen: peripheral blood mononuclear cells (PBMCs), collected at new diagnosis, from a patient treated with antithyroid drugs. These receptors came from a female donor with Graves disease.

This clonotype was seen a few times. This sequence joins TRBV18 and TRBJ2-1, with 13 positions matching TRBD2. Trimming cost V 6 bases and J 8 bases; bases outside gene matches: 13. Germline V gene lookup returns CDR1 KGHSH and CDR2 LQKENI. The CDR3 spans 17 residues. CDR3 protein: CASSLTPTSGRSDEQFF. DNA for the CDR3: TGTGCCAGCTCCCTCACGCCGACTAGCGGGAGGTCGGATGAGCAGTTCTTC.

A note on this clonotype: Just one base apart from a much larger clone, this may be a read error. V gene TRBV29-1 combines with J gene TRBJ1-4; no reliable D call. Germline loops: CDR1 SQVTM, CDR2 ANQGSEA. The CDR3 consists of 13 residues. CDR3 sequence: CSVGGPGGEKPFF. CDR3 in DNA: TGCAGCGTTGGTGGTCCGGGCGGAGAAAAACCGTTTTTT. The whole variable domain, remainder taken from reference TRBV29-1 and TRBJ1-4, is SAVISQKPSRDICQRGTSLTIQCQVDSQVTMMFWYRQQPGQSLTLIATANQGSEATYESGFVIDKFPISRPNLTFSTLTVSNMSPEDSSIYLCSVGGPGGEKPFFGSGTQLSVL.

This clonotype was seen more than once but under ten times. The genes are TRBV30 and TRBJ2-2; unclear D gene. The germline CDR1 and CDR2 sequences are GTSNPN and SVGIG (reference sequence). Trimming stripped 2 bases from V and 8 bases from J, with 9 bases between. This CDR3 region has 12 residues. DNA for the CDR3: TGTGCCTGGAGTCGCGGTTCTGGGGAGCTGTTTTTT. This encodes CAWSRGSGELFF.